What follows are 27 T cell receptor beta chains derived from one specimen sequenced in a study of CD8 T cells in Susac syndrome. Random hexamers were used to reverse transcribe the RNA input (about 0.5 to 1 ug). TCRdb redid the calling of the immunoSEQ multiplex PCR reads with MiXCR, one entry per CDR3 protein. The sample holds approximately 110,000 distinct CDR3 sequences, around 94% seen once. What was sequenced was CD4+ T cells from PBMCs. The origin of the receptors is a human donor in good health.

The genes are TRBV5-1 and TRBJ1-1; D is perhaps TRBD1 (6 bases). Trimming took 3 bases from V and 1 from J, leaving 13 bases between them. Per germline, CDR1 SGHRS and CDR2 YFSETQ. CDR3 length: 15 amino acids. CDR3 in DNA: TGCGCCAGCAGCTCGGGTTCAGGGGCGAACACTGAAGCTTTCTTT. Amino acid sequence: CASSSGSGANTEAFF.

V usage is TRBV11-2 and J usage is TRBJ1-1, with D possibly TRBD1 on 6 matching bases. Between the trimmed V and J ends, which lost 2 bases and 11 bases, there was a span of 9 bases. The V gene's germline CDR1 is SGHAT and CDR2 FQNNGV. The CDR3 totals 11 residues. The chain's CDR3 is CASSLTGTAFF. The CDR3 region has the DNA TGTGCCAGCAGCTTAACAGGGACGGCTTTCTTT.

This clonotype was recorded only once. The chain combines TRBV23-1 with TRBJ1-3, with D possibly being TRBD1 (5 bases). TRBV23-1 is an open reading frame, and its role is uncertain. V gave up 7 bases and J gave up 1 base, with 26 bases separating them. The CDR3 sequence is 19 residues long. Written as DNA, the CDR3 is TGCGCCAGCACCCAGGGTCCAGGGCCTTCTAGTAGGTCTGGAAACACCATATATTTT. It is translated as CASTQGPGPSSRSGNTIYF.

The chain joins TRBV15 to TRBJ2-7; D may match TRBD1 or TRBD2 (5 bases each). CDR3 length: 18 amino acids. The V and J ends lost 2 bases and 5 bases respectively, with 25 bases between them. Germline V gene lookup returns CDR1 LNHNV and CDR2 YYDKDF (reference sequence). DNA of the CDR3: TGTGCCACCAGCAGACCGGTTGGGGGACGGATTCGAGGGAACGAGCAGTACTTC. Translating it yields CATSRPVGGRIRGNEQYF.

The V gene is TRBV5-1, the J gene TRBJ1-2; D remains unclear. The CDR3 sequence is 12 residues long. V was cut by 0 bases and J by 7 bases, with 7 bases left in between. CDR1 is SGHRS, CDR2 YFSETQ, per germline. The CDR3 DNA is TGCGCCAGCAGCTTGGACGTCACTGGCTACACCTTC. Amino acid sequence: CASSLDVTGYTF.

The rearrangement uses TRBV6-6 and TRBJ1-5; 10 nucleotides agree with TRBD1. CDR1 and CDR2 (germline): MNHNY, SVGAGI (reference sequence). V lost 6 bases, J lost 5 bases, and 7 bases stayed unmatched. This CDR3 has 15 amino acids. Here the CDR3 reads CASSPRQGAHQPQHF. CDR3 in DNA: TGTGCCAGCAGCCCAAGACAGGGGGCACATCAGCCCCAGCATTTT.

V usage is TRBV3-1 and J usage is TRBJ2-7; maybe TRBD2 (6 bases). Germline V gene lookup returns CDR1 LGHDT and CDR2 YNNKEL (reference sequence). The ends were cut back, 0 bases at V and 7 bases at J, with 19 bases in the middle. The length of the CDR3 is 16 residues. For the CDR3, the DNA is TGTGCCAGCAGCCAAGATACCTGGCGGGGCCTGGGGGAGCAGTACTTC. Its protein is CASSQDTWRGLGEQYF.

The V gene is TRBV21-1, the J gene TRBJ1-1. TRBV21-1 is a known pseudogene. CDR3 length: 8 residues. CDR3 bases: TGTGCCAAGAATGAAGCTTTCTTT. Translated, it gives CAKNEAFF.

The chain is built from TRBV18 and TRBJ2-7; D tentatively fits TRBD1 or TRBD2 (5 bases each). The germline V gene has CDR1 KGHSH and CDR2 LQKENI. V was pared by 6 bases and J by 7 bases, with 16 bases between. The length of the CDR3 is 13 residues. The CDR3 loop is CASSATARVEQYF. The CDR3 bases are TGTGCCAGCTCGGCGACAGCGAGGGTTGAGCAGTACTTC. The entire variable domain, with the rest obtained from reference TRBV18 and TRBJ2-7, is as follows: NAGVMQNPRHLVRRRGQEARLRCSPMKGHSHVYWYRQLPEEGLKFMVYLQKENIIDESGMPKERFSAEFPKEGPSILRIQQVVRGDSAAYFCASSATARVEQYFGPGTRLTVT.

V gene TRBV6-5 combines with J gene TRBJ2-7; 7 bases agree with TRBD1. The CDR3 loop spans 17 amino acids. The V and J ends lost 5 bases and 0 bases, in that order; junction bases with no gene match: 13. In germline, CDR1 is MNHEY, CDR2 SVGAGI. Written as DNA, the CDR3 is TGTGCCAGCAGTCTACAGGCCTTCACAGGGGTCTCCTACGAGCAGTACTTC. It translates to CASSLQAFTGVSYEQYF.

The chain carries TRBV6-2 or TRBV6-3 and TRBJ1-5; possible D gene TRBD1, 6 bases. The germline V gene encodes CDR1 MNHEY and CDR2 SVGEGT. V gave up 2 bases and J gave up 7 bases, with 15 bases separating them. CDR3 length: 15 amino acids. The DNA of the CDR3 is TGTGCCAGCAGTTACGTGGCTGGGGGCAGACAGCCCCAGCATTTT. It yields the protein CASSYVAGGRQPQHF.

This sequence joins TRBV5-1 and TRBJ2-3; D uncertain. This CDR3 has 15 residues. The V and J ends lost 1 base and 0 bases respectively, with 9 bases between them. In germline, CDR1 is SGHRS, CDR2 YFSETQ. DNA of the CDR3: TGCGCCAGCAGCTTGATAGTATCTAGCACAGATACGCAGTATTTT. Residues: CASSLIVSSTDTQYF.

This chain's CDR3 is CSAIRDRGPDTQYF. CDR3 nucleotide sequence: TGCAGTGCTATCCGGGACAGGGGGCCAGATACGCAGTATTTT. The chain links TRBV20-1 to TRBJ2-3; 12 nucleotides match TRBD1. V shed 4 bases and J 4 bases; nucleotides not matched to a gene: 3. This CDR3 is built from 14 residues. Germline V gene lookup returns CDR1 DFQATT and CDR2 SNEGSKA (reference sequence).

This chain connects TRBV29-1 to TRBJ2-3, with 11 bases lining up with TRBD2. This CDR3 contains 14 residues. Looked up from germline, CDR1 is SQVTM and CDR2 is ANQGSEA. Trimming took 7 bases from V and 3 from J; bases not matched to a gene: 6. The CDR3 protein is CSERTSGSTDTQYF. CDR3 in DNA: TGCAGCGAACGAACTAGCGGGAGTACAGATACGCAGTATTTT.

The chain uses TRBV20-1 and TRBJ2-7; D uncertain. CDR1 and CDR2 (germline): DFQATT, SNEGSKA (reference sequence). CDR3 length equals 14 residues. Between the trimmed V and J ends, which lost 0 bases and 2 bases, there was a span of 11 bases. The CDR3 nucleotides are TGCAGTGCTAGAGATCGTTCGTCCACCTACGAGCAGTACTTC. It encodes CSARDRSSTYEQYF.

The chain couples TRBV12-3 or TRBV12-4 to TRBJ2-6; D may correspond to TRBD1 or TRBD2 (5 bases each). V was trimmed by 3 bases and J by 1 base, leaving 13 bases between them. The CDR3 consists of 17 residues. The DNA of the CDR3 is TGTGCCAGCAGTTTGGGACCGTACGAGTCTGGGGCCAACGTCCTGACTTTC. Protein sequence: CASSLGPYESGANVLTF.

This clonotype was seen more than once but under ten times. The rearrangement uses TRBV2 and TRBJ1-1; D is ambiguous. The germline V and J ends were trimmed by 6 bases and 6 bases, with 14 bases remaining between them. The CDR3 is 13 amino acids. In germline, CDR1 is SNHLY, CDR2 FYNNEI. Here the CDR3 reads CASRQWAGSEAFF. CDR3 coding DNA: TGTGCCAGCAGGCAATGGGCGGGGTCTGAAGCTTTCTTT.

The V call is TRBV20-1, the J call TRBJ2-1; TRBD2 aligns across 10 bases. This CDR3 contains 14 residues. Germline loops: CDR1 DFQATT, CDR2 SNEGSKA (reference sequence). V was pared by 2 bases and J by 6 bases, with 4 bases of the junction left unmatched. The CDR3 coding sequence is TGCAGTGCTAGAAGCGGGAGGGCCTCCAATGAGCAGTTCTTC. Translating gives CSARSGRASNEQFF.

The chain couples TRBV20-1 to TRBJ2-3, with 14 bases matching TRBD2. The trim removed 5 bases at V and 3 bases at J, leaving 4 bases unmatched. The germline V gene has CDR1 DFQATT and CDR2 SNEGSKA (reference sequence). This CDR3 contains 15 residues. The CDR3 here is CSAPRTSGRTDTQYF. DNA for the CDR3: TGCAGTGCTCCCCGGACTAGCGGGAGGACAGATACGCAGTATTTT.

This chain uses TRBV3-1 with TRBJ2-7; D remains unclear. This CDR3 spans 13 amino acids. Trimming removed 1 base at V and 5 bases at J, with 9 bases between. Germline V lookup: CDR1 LGHDT, CDR2 YNNKEL (reference sequence). The CDR3 loop is CASSQGLRHEQYF. As DNA, the CDR3 is TGTGCCAGCAGCCAAGGACTTAGGCACGAGCAGTACTTC.

This rearrangement joins TRBV19 to TRBJ2-5; 8 bases match TRBD2. The CDR3 loop spans 16 amino acids. Looked up from germline, CDR1 is LNHDA and CDR2 is SQIVND (reference sequence). V lost 3 bases to trimming and J lost 5 bases; unmatched junction nucleotides: 11. The CDR3, as DNA: TGTGCCAGTAGTATCGGTAGCGGGGCCTACGGGGAGACCCAGTACTTC. It yields the protein CASSIGSGAYGETQYF.

V usage is TRBV19 and J usage is TRBJ2-7, with TRBD1 matching 10 bases. The germline V gene encodes CDR1 LNHDA and CDR2 SQIVND (reference sequence). The V gene end was trimmed by 7 bases and the J gene end by 0 bases; junction bases not matched to a gene: 6. This CDR3 comprises 15 residues. CDR3 DNA: TGTGCCAGTACTCAAGGACAGGGGGTCTCCTACGAGCAGTACTTC. Protein: CASTQGQGVSYEQYF.

The chain is built from TRBV7-8 and TRBJ2-2, with D possibly being TRBD1 or TRBD2 (5 bases each). The ends were cut back, 1 base at V and 6 bases at J, with 9 bases in the middle. This CDR3 contains 14 residues. The germline gives CDR1 SGHVS, CDR2 FQNEAQ. CDR3 region: CASSLERGPGELFF. In DNA, the CDR3 is TGTGCCAGCAGCTTAGAAAGGGGACCCGGGGAGCTGTTTTTT. The whole variable domain, remainder taken from reference TRBV7-8 and TRBJ2-2, is GAGVSQSPRYKVAKRGQDVALRCDPISGHVSLFWYQQALGQGPEFLTYFQNEAQLDKSGLPSDRFFAERPEGSVSTLKIQRTQQEDSAVYLCASSLERGPGELFFGEGSRLTVL.

The rearrangement joins TRBV5-1 to TRBJ1-1, with D perhaps matching TRBD1 (6 bases). Germline-derived CDR1 and CDR2 are SGHRS and YFSETQ. V dropped 4 bases and J dropped 2 bases, with 15 bases sitting between them. CDR3 length equals 15 residues. CDR3 sequence reads: CASSPRDKANTEAFF. The CDR3 region has the DNA TGCGCCAGCAGCCCCCGGGACAAGGCTAACACTGAAGCTTTCTTT.

The rearrangement joins TRBV29-1 to TRBJ2-2; a possible D gene is TRBD1 (6 bases). The CDR3 has 14 amino acids. V was trimmed by 8 bases and J by 5 bases, leaving 18 bases between them. Germline values: CDR1 SQVTM, CDR2 ANQGSEA. The CDR3 sequence is CSTSGAGVTGELFF. The CDR3 bases are TGCAGCACCAGTGGAGCAGGGGTTACCGGGGAGCTGTTTTTT.

This clonotype was observed a handful of times. V and J are TRBV9 and TRBJ2-7; 7 bases are shared with TRBD1. CDR1 is SGDLS, CDR2 YYNGEE, per germline. This CDR3 contains 14 residues. The J segment lost 5 bases and the V segment lost 2 bases, leaving 7 bases of the junction unmatched. DNA for the CDR3: TGTGCCAGCAGCGTGACGACAGGGATTGACGAGCAGTACTTC. Its protein is CASSVTTGIDEQYF.

This rearrangement joins TRBV5-4 to TRBJ2-5, with unresolved D. V gave up 3 bases and J gave up 1 base, with 7 bases separating them. Germline V gives CDR1 SGHNT, CDR2 YYREEE (reference sequence). The CDR3 contains 13 residues. This chain's CDR3 is CASSWISQETQYF. CDR3 sequence (DNA): TGTGCCAGCAGCTGGATATCCCAAGAGACCCAGTACTTC.